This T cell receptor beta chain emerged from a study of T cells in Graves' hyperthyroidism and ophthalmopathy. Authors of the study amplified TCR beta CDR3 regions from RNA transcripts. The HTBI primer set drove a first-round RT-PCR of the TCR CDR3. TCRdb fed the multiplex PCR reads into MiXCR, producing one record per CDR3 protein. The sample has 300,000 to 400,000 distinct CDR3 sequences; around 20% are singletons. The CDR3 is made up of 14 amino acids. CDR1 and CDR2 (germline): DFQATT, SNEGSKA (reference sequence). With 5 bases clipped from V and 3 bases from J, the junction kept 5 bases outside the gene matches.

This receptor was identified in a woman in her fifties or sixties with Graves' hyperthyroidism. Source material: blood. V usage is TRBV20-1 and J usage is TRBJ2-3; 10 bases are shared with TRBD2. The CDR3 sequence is CSAAQRGGTDTQYF. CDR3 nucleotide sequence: TGCAGTGCTGCCCAGCGGGGGGGTACAGATACGCAGTATTTT.